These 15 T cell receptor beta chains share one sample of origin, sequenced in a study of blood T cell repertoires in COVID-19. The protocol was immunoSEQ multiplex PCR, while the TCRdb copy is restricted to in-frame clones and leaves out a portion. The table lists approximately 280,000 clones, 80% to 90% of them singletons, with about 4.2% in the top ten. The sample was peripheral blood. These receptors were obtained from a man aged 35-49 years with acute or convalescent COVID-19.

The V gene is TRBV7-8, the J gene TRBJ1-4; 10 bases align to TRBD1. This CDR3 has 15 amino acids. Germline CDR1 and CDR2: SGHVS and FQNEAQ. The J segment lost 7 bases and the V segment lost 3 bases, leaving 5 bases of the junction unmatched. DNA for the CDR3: TGTGCCAGCAGCTTTGGGGACAGGGGAATTGAAAAACTGTTTTTT. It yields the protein CASSFGDRGIEKLFF.

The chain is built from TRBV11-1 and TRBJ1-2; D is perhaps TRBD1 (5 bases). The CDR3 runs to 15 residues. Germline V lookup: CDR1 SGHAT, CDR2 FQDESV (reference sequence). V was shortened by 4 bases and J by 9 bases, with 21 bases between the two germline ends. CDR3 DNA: TGTGCCAGCAGCTCGACTCTAATTCAGACAGAGAGCTACACCTTC. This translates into CASSSTLIQTESYTF.

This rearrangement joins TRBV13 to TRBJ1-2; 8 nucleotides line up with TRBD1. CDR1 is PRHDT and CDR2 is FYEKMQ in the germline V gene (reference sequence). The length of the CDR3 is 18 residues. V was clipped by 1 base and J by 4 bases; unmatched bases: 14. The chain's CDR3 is CASSLAGSGDRGPYGYTF. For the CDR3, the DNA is TGTGCCAGCAGCTTAGCAGGTTCGGGAGACAGGGGCCCCTATGGCTACACCTTC.

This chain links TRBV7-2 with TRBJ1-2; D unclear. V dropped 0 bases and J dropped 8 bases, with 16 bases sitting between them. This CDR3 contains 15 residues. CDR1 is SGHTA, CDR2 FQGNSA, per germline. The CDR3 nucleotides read TGTGCCAGCAGCTTAGCCCAGCCTTCCACCAGGGGCTACACCTTC. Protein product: CASSLAQPSTRGYTF.

The CDR3 coding sequence is TGTGCCAGCAGTGAAGTCCGGGAATCACCCCTCCACTTT. Encoded protein: CASSEVRESPLHF. V usage is TRBV2 and J usage is TRBJ1-6; the D is unclear. CDR1 SNHLY and CDR2 FYNNEI come from the germline V gene. This CDR3 is built from 13 residues. V lost 1 base to trimming and J lost 10 bases, with 8 bases between them.

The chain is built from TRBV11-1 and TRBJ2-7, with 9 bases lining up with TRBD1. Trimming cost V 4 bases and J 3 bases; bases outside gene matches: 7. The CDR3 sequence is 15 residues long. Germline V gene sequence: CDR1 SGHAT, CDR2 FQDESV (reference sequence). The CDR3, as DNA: TGTGCCAGCAGCTCGGCTGACAGGGGGATCTACGAGCAGTACTTC. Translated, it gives CASSSADRGIYEQYF.

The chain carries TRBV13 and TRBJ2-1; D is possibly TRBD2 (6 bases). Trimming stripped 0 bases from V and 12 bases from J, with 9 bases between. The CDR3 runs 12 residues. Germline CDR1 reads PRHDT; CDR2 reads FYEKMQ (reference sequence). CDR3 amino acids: CASSLGPSVQFF. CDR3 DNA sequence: TGTGCCAGCAGCTTAGGGCCTAGCGTGCAGTTCTTC.

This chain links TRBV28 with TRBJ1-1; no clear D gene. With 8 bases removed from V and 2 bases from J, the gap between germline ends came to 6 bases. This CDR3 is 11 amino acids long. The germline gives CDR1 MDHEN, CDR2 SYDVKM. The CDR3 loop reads CASEGNTEAFF. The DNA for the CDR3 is TGTGCCAGCGAGGGCAACACTGAAGCTTTCTTT. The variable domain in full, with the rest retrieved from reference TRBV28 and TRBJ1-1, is DVKVTQSSRYLVKRTGEKVFLECVQDMDHENMFWYRQDPGLGLRLIYFSYDVKMKEKGDIPEGYSVSREKKERFSLILESASTNQTSMYLCASEGNTEAFFGQGTRLTVV.

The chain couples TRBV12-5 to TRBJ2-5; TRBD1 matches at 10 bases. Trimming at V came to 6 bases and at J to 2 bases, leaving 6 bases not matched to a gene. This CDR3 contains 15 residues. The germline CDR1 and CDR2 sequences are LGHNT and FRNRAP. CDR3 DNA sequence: TGTGCTAGTGGACCCCCGGACAGGGGGCAAGAGACCCAGTACTTC. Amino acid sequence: CASGPPDRGQETQYF.

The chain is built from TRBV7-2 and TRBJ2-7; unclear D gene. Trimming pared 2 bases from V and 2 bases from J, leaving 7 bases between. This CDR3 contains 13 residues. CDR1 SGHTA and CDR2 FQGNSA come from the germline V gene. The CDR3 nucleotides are TGTGCCAGCAGCTTAACAGATACCTACGAGCAGTACTTC. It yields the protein CASSLTDTYEQYF.

The chain's CDR3 is CASSERRHDGYTF. Here the CDR3 DNA reads TGTGCCAGCAGTGAACGTCGACATGATGGCTACACCTTC. The chain links TRBV2 to TRBJ1-2; D gene uncertain. Germline-derived CDR1 and CDR2 are SNHLY and FYNNEI. The CDR3 covers 13 residues. V lost 2 bases, J lost 6 bases, and 10 bases lay in between.

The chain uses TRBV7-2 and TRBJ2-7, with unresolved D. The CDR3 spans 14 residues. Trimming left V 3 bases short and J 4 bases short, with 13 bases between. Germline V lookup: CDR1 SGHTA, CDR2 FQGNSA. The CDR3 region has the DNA TGTGCCAGCAGCTTCCTCACTCCGCCTTACGAGCAGTACTTC. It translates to CASSFLTPPYEQYF.

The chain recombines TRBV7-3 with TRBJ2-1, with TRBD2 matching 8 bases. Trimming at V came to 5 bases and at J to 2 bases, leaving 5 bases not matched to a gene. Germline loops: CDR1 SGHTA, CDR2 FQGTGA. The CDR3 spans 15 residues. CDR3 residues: CASSPSGGTYNEQFF. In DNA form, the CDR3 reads TGTGCCAGCAGCCCGTCGGGGGGGACCTACAATGAGCAGTTCTTC.

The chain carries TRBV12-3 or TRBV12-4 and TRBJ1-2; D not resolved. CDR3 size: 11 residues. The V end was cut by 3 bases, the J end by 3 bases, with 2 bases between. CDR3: CASSFYYGYTF. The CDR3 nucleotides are TGTGCCAGCAGTTTCTACTATGGCTACACCTTC.

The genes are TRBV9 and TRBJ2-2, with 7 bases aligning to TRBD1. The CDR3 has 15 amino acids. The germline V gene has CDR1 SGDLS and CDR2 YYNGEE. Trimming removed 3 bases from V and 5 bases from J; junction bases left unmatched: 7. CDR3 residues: CASSDPGGATGELFF. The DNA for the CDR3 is TGTGCCAGCAGCGACCCAGGGGGAGCTACCGGGGAGCTGTTTTTT.